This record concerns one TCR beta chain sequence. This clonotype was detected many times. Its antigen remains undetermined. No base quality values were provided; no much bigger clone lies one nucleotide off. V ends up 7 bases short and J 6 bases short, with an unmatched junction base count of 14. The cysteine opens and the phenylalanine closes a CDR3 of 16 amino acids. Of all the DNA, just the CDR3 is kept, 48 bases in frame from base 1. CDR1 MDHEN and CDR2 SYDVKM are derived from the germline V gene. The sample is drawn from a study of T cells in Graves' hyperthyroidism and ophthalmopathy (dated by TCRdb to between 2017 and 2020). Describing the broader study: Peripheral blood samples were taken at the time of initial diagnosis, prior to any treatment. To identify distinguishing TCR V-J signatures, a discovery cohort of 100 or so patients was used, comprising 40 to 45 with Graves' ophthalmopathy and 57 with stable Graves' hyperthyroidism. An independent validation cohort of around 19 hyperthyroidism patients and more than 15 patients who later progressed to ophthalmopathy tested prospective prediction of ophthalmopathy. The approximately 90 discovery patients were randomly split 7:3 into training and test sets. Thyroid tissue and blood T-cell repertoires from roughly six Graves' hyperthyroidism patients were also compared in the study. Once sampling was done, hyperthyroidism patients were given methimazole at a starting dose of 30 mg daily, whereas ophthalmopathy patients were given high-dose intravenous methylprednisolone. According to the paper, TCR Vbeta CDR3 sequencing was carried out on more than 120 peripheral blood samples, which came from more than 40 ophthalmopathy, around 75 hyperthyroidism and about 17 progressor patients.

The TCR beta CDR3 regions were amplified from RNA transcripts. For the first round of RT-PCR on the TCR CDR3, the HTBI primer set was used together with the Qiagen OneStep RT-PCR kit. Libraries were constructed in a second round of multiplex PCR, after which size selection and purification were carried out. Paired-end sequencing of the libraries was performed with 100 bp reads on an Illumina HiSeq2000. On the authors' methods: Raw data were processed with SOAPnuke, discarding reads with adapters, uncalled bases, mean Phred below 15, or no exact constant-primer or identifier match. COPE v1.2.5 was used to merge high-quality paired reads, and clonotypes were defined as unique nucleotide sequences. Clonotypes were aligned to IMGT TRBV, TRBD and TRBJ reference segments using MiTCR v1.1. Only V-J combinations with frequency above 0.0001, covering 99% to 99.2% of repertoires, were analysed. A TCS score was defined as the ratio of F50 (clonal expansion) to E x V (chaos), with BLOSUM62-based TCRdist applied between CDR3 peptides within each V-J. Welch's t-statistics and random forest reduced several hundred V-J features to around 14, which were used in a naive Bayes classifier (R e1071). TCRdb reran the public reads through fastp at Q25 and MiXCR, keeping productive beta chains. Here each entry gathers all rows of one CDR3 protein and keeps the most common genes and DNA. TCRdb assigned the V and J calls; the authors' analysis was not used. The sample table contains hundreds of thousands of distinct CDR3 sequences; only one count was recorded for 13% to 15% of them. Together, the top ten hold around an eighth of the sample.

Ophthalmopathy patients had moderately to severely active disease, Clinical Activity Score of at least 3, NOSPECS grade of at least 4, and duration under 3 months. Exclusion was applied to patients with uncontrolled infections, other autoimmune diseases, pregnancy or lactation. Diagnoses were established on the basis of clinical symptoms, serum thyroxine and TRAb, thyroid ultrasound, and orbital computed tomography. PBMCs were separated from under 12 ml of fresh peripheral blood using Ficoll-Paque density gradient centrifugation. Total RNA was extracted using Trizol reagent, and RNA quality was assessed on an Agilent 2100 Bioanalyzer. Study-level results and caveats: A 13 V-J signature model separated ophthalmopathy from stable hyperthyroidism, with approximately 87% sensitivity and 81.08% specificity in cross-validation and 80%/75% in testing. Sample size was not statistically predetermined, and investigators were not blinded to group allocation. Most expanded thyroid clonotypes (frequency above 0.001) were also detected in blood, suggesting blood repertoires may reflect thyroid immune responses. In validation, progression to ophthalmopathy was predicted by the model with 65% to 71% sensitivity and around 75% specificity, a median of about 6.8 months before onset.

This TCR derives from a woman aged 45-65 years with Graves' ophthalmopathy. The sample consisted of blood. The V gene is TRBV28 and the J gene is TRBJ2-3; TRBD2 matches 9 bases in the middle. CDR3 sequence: CASTRSSGRGKDTQYF. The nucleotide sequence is TGTGCCAGCACGAGGAGTAGCGGGAGAGGGAAGGATACGCAGTATTTT.